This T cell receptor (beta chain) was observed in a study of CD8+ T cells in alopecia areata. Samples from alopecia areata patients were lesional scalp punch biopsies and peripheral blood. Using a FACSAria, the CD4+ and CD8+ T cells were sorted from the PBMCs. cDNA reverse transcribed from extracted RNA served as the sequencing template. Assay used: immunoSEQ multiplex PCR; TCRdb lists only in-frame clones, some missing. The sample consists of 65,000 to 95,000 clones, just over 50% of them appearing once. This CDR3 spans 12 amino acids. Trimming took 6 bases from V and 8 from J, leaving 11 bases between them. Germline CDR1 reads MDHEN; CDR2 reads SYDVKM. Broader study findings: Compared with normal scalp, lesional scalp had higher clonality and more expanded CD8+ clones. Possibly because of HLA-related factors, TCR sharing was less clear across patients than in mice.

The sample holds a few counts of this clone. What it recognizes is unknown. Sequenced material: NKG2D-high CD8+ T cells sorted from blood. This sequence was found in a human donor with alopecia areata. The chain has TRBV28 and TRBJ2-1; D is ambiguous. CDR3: CASSLRADEQFF. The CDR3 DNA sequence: TGTGCCAGCAGCCTTCGGGCCGATGAGCAGTTCTTC.